The present T cell receptor beta chain was sequenced within a study of shared clonotypes between healthy human individuals. Findings of the study overall: Only blood was sampled, and tissue TCR repertoires likely differ from blood ones.

A word on this clone: Its antigen is undetermined. The identical CDR3 is also encoded by other nucleotide sequences in the sample.

Clones were sequenced by immunoSEQ multiplex PCR, and TCRdb holds only the in-frame ones, with some missing. The sample lists a few million clones; roughly 93% were seen once. The source material was naive CD4+ T cells from PBMCs. Subset of the sample: CD45RA+ positively selected. The receptor was isolated from a man aged 18 to 35 in good health. Some clones in this sample may be carry-over from other donors' samples.

The CDR3 region has the DNA TGTGCCAGCAGCTTGCGAGGTATGAACACTGAAGCTTTCTTT. Its protein is CASSLRGMNTEAFF. The chain links TRBV5-6 to TRBJ1-1; D is uncertain. Germline CDR1 SGHDT, CDR2 YYEEEE. The CDR3 spans 14 residues. Trimming shortened V by 1 base and J by 0 bases, and 7 bases separated the two germline ends.